The T cell receptor (beta chain) under discussion was sequenced for a study of response to subunit inactivated influenza vaccine (dated by TCRdb to 2016 to 2019). In the study overall: The study used deep quantitative T cell receptor repertoire profiling to track responses to a trivalent subunit inactivated influenza vaccine.

Points the paper makes about the study in general: According to the authors, only a limited number of new T cells may be recruited by each seasonal influenza vaccination.

The CDR3 spans 13 residues, from the cysteine through the phenylalanine. Just the 39-base CDR3 DNA is kept, in frame starting at base 1. V trim: 5 bases; J trim: 4 bases; unmatched bases: 3. Looking up the germline V gene yields CDR1 SGHTS and CDR2 YDEGEE. As for this clonotype: Its cognate antigen has yet to be identified. No base qualities exist here, and no much larger clone lies one base off it.

Libraries were made using RT-PCR. The instrument was an Illumina HiSeq 2500. Using fastp trimming at Q25 and MiXCR clonotype assembly, TCRdb reanalyzed the public sequencing data and kept in-frame beta chains. Rows are unified per CDR3 protein, each entry keeping the most common DNA and genes. This sample holds almost 250,000 distinct CDR3 sequences; 12% were observed only once. Of the sample, over 6.5% falls within the top ten clones. The TCR was taken from a man in his fifties or sixties who received an inactivated influenza vaccine. Donor details come from another sample of the same person, matched by shared clones. The rearrangement joined TRBV5-8 to TRBJ2-5; TRBD2 matches 9 bases in the middle. Here the sequenced sample was non-naive T cells sorted from PBMCs, taken roughly 15 days before vaccination. In light of the paper, this sample's cell subset or site label describes: memory T cell fraction. Here is the DNA: TGTGCCAGCAGGGCGACTAGCGGAGAGACCCAGTACTTC. This encodes CASRATSGETQYF.